A single sample gave rise to the 10 T cell receptor beta chains below, sequenced in a study of regulatory T cells in long-lasting Graves disease. Arm-PCR of CDR3 regions and iRepertoire HTBI primers were used to build TCR beta libraries. TCRdb independently ran MiXCR on the multiplex PCR reads; one entry per CDR3 protein. The data contain about 400,000 distinct CDR3 sequences, less than 25% of them singletons. Time point meaning: persistent/refractory GD, antithyroid drugs over 5 years with positive TRAb. TCR sequences were obtained from RNA taken from PBMCs. This sample comprised peripheral blood mononuclear cells (PBMCs), obtained when the disease was refractory, from a patient treated with antithyroid drugs. The receptors were sampled from a female donor with Graves disease.

The chain joins TRBV6-2 or TRBV6-3 to TRBJ1-1; no clear D. The V gene's germline CDR1 is MNHEY and CDR2 SVGEGT. V was trimmed by 0 bases and J by 1 base, leaving 6 bases between them. There are 14 residues in the CDR3. This chain's CDR3 is CASSYSGRNTEAFF. DNA of the CDR3: TGTGCCAGCAGTTACTCTGGGAGGAACACTGAAGCTTTCTTT.

This clonotype has ten or more counts. The chain couples TRBV20-1 to TRBJ1-1; D remains unclear. Deletions cut 6 bases from V and 10 bases from J, with 18 bases between. The germline gives CDR1 DFQATT, CDR2 SNEGSKA (reference sequence). The CDR3 extends over 12 amino acids. The chain's CDR3 is CSAKPHGVGAFF. CDR3 bases: TGCAGTGCCAAACCCCACGGGGTGGGAGCTTTCTTT.

Ten or more counts support this clonotype. This chain uses TRBV27 with TRBJ2-5, with D possibly being TRBD1 (6 bases). Trimming removed 5 bases from V and 5 bases from J, with 21 bases in between. Germline V lookup: CDR1 MNHEY, CDR2 SMNVEV (reference sequence). The CDR3 has 16 residues. This chain's CDR3 is CASSPRPGQLGETQYF. The CDR3, as DNA: TGTGCCAGCAGTCCCCGACCGGGACAACTGGGGGAGACCCAGTACTTC.

In regard to this clonotype: A much larger clone is a single base away; this may be a read error. The chain links TRBV11-2 to TRBJ1-2; no definite D call. In germline, CDR1 is SGHAT, CDR2 FQNNGV. This CDR3 has 16 residues. The DNA for the CDR3 is TGTGCCAGCACAAACCCAACCCGGGGTACTAACTATGGCTACGCCTTC. Translation gives CASTNPTRGTNYGYAF. The full variable domain, completed using reference TRBV11-2 and TRBJ1-2, is EAGVAQSPRYKIIEKRQSVAFWCNPISGHATLYWYQQILGQGPKLLIQFQNNGVVDDSQLPKDRFSAERLKGVDSTLKIQPAKLEDSAVYLCASTNPTRGTNYGYAFGSGTRLTVV.

This clonotype showed up just a few times. The chain joins TRBV7-2 to TRBJ2-7; D is perhaps TRBD2 (6 bases). Per germline, CDR1 SGHTA and CDR2 FQGNSA. The CDR3 sequence is 14 residues long. V lost 5 bases and J 3 bases, leaving 14 bases between the germline ends. CDR3 DNA: TGTGCCAGCAGCGCTTCGGGAGCGGGCTACGAGCAGTACTTC. As protein: CASSASGAGYEQYF.

This clonotype was observed at least ten times. The chain joins TRBV6-1 to TRBJ1-1; TRBD1 aligns across 10 bases. The V and J ends lost 6 bases and 2 bases, in that order; junction bases with no gene match: 3. This CDR3 is built from 14 residues. From germline, CDR1 is MNHNS and CDR2 SASEGT. This CDR3 is CASSRDRGNTEAFF. In nucleotides, the CDR3 is TGTGCCAGCAGCCGGGACAGGGGAAACACTGAAGCTTTCTTT.

This clonotype was seen a handful of times. The rearrangement links TRBV27 to TRBJ1-6; 7 positions agree with TRBD1. The CDR3 is made up of 15 amino acids. The junction had 5 bases not matched to a gene; V was cut back by 2 bases and J by 7 bases. Germline V gene sequence: CDR1 MNHEY, CDR2 SMNVEV (reference sequence). Here the CDR3 reads CASSLEGTENSPLHF. CDR3 DNA sequence: TGTGCCAGCAGTTTAGAGGGGACAGAGAATTCACCCCTCCACTTT.

Of note for this clonotype: It may be a read error: a sequence one base away is much more abundant. The gene calls are TRBV28 and TRBJ1-1; 8 bases map to TRBD1. Germline-derived CDR1 and CDR2 are MDHEN and SYDVKM. This CDR3 spans 16 amino acids. CDR3: CASSFETGRGHTGAFF. The CDR3 DNA sequence: TGTGCCAGCAGTTTCGAGACTGGCAGGGGGCACACTGGAGCTTTCTTT.

The chain links TRBV20-1 to TRBJ2-7; 8 bases fit TRBD1. The J segment lost 3 bases and the V segment lost 5 bases, leaving 6 bases of the junction unmatched. Germline V gene lookup returns CDR1 DFQATT and CDR2 SNEGSKA (reference sequence). The CDR3 loop spans 13 amino acids. The CDR3 protein is CSALGDRLYEQYF. CDR3 coding DNA: TGCAGTGCTCTTGGGGACAGGCTCTACGAGCAGTACTTC.

V and J are TRBV19 and TRBJ2-2; 7 bases fit TRBD1. The CDR3 is made up of 16 amino acids. Germline loops: CDR1 LNHDA, CDR2 SQIVND (reference sequence). V lost 5 bases, J lost 11 bases, and 17 bases stayed unmatched. CDR3 sequence reads: CASSSGQDTHYPELFF. CDR3 sequence (DNA): TGTGCCAGTAGTTCAGGACAGGACACCCACTATCCCGAGCTGTTTTTT.